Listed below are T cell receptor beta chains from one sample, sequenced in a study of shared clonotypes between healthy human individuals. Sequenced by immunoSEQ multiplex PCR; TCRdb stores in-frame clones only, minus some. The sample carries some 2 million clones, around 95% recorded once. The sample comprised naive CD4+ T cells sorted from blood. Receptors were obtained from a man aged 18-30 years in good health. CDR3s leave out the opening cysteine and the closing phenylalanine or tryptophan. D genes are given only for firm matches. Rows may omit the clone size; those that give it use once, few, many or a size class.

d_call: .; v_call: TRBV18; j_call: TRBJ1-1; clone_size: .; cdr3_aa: ASSPREIEAF
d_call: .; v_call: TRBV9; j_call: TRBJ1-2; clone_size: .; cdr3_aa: ASSVAGGAYGYT
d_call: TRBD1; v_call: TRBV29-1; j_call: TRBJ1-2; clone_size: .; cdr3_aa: SVEKDRGLGYT
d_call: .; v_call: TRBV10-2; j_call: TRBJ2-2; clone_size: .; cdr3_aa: ASSEWRGTGELF
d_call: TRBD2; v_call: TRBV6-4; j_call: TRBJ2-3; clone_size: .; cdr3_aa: ASSDYSGADTQY
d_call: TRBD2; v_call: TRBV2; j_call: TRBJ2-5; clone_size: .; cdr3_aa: ATPTSGGQETQY
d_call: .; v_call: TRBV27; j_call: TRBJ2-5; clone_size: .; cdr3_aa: ASSWIPGGETQY
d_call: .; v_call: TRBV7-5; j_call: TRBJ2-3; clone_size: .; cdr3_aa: ARSLARLRYPDTQY
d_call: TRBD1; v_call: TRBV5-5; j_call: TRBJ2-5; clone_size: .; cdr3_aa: ASSTGDRAETQY
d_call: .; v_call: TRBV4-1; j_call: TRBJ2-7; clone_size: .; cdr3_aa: ASSQVGASGGPRYEQY
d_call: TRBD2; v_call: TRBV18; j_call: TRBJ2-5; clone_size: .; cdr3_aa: ASSPRSGGAGETQY
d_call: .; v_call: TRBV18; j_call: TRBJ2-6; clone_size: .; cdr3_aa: ASSRSDSGANVLT
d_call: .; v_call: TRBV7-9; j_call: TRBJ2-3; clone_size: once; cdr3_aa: ASSSQGADTQY
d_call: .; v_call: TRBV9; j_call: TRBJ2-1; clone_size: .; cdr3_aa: ASSPTGRAYNEQF
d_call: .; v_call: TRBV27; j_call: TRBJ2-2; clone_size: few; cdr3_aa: ASSLGQGNTGELF
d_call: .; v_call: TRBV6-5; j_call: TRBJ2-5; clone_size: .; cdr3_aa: ASSRLTGSEETQY
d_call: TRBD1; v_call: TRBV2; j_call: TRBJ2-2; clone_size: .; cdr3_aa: ASRGQGLGTGELF
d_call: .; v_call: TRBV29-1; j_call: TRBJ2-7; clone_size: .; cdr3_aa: SVSGANYEQY
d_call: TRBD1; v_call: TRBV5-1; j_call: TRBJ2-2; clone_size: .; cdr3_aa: ASSLTGTANTGELF
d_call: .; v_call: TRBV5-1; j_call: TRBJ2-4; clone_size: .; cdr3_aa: ASSSTASKNIQY
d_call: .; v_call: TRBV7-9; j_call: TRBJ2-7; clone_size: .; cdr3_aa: ASSLFPAGARGEQY
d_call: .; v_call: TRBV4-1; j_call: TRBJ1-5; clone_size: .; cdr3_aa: ASSQEQGGNQPQH
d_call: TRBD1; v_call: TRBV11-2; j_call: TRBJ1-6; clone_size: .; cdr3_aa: ASSFQGAGGTYNSPLH
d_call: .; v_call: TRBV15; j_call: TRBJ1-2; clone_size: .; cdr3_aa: ATSRDSVYGYT
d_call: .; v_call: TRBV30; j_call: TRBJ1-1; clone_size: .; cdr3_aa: AWDRDAGSGAF
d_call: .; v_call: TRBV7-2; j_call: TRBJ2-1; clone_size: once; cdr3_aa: ASSLGAETEEQF
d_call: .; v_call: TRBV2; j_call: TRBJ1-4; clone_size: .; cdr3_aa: ARQVREKLF
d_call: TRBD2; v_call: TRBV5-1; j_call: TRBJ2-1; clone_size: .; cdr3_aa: ASSLPTSGEYNEQF
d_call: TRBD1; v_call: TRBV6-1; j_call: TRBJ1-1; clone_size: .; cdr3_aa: ASSDAGGNTEAF
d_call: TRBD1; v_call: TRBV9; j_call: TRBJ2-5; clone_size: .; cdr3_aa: ASSVAWTGEETQY
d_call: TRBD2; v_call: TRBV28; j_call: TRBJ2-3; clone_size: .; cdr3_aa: ASSGGGTDTQY
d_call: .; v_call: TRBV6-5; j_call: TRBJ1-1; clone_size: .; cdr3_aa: ASSYRGLNTEAF
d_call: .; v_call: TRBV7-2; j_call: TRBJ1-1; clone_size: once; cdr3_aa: ASSSPPSEAF
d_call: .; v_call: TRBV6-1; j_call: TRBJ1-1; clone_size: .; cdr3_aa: AISLIGTEAF
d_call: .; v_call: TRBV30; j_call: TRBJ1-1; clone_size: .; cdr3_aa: AWSVETTNTEAF
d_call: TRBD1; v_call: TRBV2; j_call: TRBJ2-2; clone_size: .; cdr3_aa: ASTPDRGHTGELF
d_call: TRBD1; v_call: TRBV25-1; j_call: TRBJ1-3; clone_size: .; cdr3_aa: ASRRGTGSGNTIY
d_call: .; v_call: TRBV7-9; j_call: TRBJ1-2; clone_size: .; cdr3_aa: ASSFEWGYT
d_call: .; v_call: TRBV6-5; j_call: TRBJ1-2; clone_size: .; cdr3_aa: AIGQSYGYT
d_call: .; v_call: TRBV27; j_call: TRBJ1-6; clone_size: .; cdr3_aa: ASSLSGKVSPLH
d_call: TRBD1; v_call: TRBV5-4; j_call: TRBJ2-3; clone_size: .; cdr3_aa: ASSMGTGRDTQY
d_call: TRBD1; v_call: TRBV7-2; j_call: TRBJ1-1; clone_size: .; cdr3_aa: ASSKGDRGYTEAF
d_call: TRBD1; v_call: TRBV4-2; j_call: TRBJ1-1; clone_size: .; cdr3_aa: ASRNRDSEAF
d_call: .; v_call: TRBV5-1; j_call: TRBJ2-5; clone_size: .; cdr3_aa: ASSLEGGKETQY
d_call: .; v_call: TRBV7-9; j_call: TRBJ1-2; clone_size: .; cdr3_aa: ASSFHRESANYGYT
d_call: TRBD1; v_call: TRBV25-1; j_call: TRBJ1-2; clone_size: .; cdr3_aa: ASSDTGASNYGYT
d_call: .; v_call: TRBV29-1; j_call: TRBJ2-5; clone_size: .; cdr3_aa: SVRGTLQETQY
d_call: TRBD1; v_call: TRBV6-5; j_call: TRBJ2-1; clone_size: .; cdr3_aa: ASSSQGILNTDEQF
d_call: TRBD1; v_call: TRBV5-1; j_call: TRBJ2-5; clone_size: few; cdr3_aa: ASSLWYRGPYQETQY
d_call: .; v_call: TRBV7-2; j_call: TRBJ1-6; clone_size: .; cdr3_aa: ASSLVSNSPLH
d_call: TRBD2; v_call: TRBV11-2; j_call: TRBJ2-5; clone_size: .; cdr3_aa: ASSLDWVAGGETQY